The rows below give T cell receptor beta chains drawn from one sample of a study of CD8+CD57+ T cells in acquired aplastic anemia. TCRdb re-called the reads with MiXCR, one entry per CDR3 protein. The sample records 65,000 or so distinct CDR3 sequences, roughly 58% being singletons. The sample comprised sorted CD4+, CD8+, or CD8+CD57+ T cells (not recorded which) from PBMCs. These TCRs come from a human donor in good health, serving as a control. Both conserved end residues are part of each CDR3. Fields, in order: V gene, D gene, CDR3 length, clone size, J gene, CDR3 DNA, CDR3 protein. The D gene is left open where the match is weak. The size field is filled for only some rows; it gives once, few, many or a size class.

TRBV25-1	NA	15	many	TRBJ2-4	TGTGCCAGCAGTGCCCCGGAGGGGACCAAAAACATTCAGTACTTC	CASSAPEGTKNIQYF
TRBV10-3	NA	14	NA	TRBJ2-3	TGTGCCATCAGTGAGCCAGGGGACACAGATACGCAGTATTTT	CAISEPGDTDTQYF
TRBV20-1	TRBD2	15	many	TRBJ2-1	TGCAGTGCTAGAGTCCCAGCGGGAGGAAGAGGTGAGCAGTTCTTC	CSARVPAGGRGEQFF
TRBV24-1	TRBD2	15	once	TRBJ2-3	TGTGCCACCAGACTAGCGGGAGCTGGCACAGATACGCAGTATTTT	CATRLAGAGTDTQYF
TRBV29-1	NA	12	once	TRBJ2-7	TGCAGCGTTGGACTCGGGGAATACGAGCAGTACTTC	CSVGLGEYEQYF
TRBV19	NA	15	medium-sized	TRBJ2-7	TGTGCCAGTAGTATAGGGAGTTCCGCTCTCTACGAGCAGTACTTC	CASSIGSSALYEQYF
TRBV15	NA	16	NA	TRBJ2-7	TGTGCCACCAGCAGCCTGACAGTGCTAAGCTCCTACGAGCAGTACTTC	CATSSLTVLSSYEQYF
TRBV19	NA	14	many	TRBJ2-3	TGTGCCAGTAGTATAAGTTTGGGATCAGATACGCAGTATTTT	CASSISLGSDTQYF
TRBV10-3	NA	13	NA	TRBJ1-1	TGTGCCATCAGATCGGCCATGAACACTGAAGCTTTCTTT	CAIRSAMNTEAFF
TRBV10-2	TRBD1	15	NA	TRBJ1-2	TGCGCCAGCAGGGGACAGGGGGCAGCTAACTATGGCTACACCTTC	CASRGQGAANYGYTF
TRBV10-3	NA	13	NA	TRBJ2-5	TGTGCCATCAGTGAGTCACCCACCGAGACCCAGTACTTC	CAISESPTETQYF
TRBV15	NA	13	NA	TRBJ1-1	TGTGCCACCAGCAGAGATCGTTGGGTTGAAGCTTTCTTT	CATSRDRWVEAFF
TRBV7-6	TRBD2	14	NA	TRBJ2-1	TGTGCCAGCAGCCGGGAGGCCAGGTACAATGAGCAGTTCTTC	CASSREARYNEQFF
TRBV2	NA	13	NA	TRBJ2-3	TGTGCCAGCAGTGAAGGCCTGTCAGATACGCAGTATTTT	CASSEGLSDTQYF
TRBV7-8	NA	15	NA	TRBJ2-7	TGTGCCAGCAGCCCAACTCGTTTTAGGGGCAACGAGCAGTACTTC	CASSPTRFRGNEQYF
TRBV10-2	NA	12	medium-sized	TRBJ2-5	TGCGCCAGCAGAGACTGGGGGGAGACCCAGTACTTC	CASRDWGETQYF
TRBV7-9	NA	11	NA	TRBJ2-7	TGTGCCAGCAGCCCGATCTACGAGCAGTACTTC	CASSPIYEQYF